The clone carrying this T cell receptor beta chain has at least ten counts. Transcripts of RNA were the source for amplifying TCR beta CDR3 regions. Following a first-round RT-PCR that used HTBI primers, a second-round multiplex PCR was carried out. A single record per CDR3 protein comes from TCRdb applying MiXCR to the multiplex PCR reads. The sample includes hundreds of thousands of distinct CDR3 sequences, approximately 21% of them seen just once. This record comes from a study of Graves' ophthalmopathy and Graves' hyperthyroidism. As for the study in general: Before any treatment was given, at initial diagnosis, peripheral blood was collected.

In germline, CDR1 is SGHRS, CDR2 YFSETQ. The CDR3 runs to 13 residues. V was trimmed by 1 base and J by 8 bases, leaving 12 bases between them. The chain combines TRBV5-1 with TRBJ1-2; D not resolved. Source material: peripheral blood. The receptor comes from a woman aged 18-35 years with stable Graves' hyperthyroidism. CDR3 DNA: TGCGCCAGCAGCTTGCGATGGGAAGGCGGCTACACCTTC. Translated: CASSLRWEGGYTF.